The 27 T cell receptor beta chains listed next were all sequenced from one sample in a study of OX40 agonist ivuxolimab in advanced cancers. Only in-frame clones appear in the TCRdb table, and some are missing; sequencing was by immunoSEQ multiplex PCR. The data show 55,000 to 70,000 clones, approximately 86% seen once. The sequencing used CD4+ or CD8+ T cells sorted from blood, collected in a trial of the OX40 agonist ivuxolimab. Every receptor here comes from an adult with an advanced solid tumor such as melanoma, head and neck, liver or kidney cancer.

V usage is TRBV15 and J usage is TRBJ2-5, with D uncertain. CDR1 and CDR2 (germline): LNHNV, YYDKDF (reference sequence). The V gene lost 0 bases and the J gene lost 1 base, with 6 bases spanning the gap. The CDR3 extends over 14 amino acids. DNA for the CDR3: TGTGCCACCAGCAGAGAGCCAGTCCAAGAGACCCAGTACTTC. It specifies CATSREPVQETQYF. The entire variable domain, with the rest obtained from reference TRBV15 and TRBJ2-5, is as follows: DAMVIQNPRYQVTQFGKPVTLSCSQTLNHNVMYWYQQKSSQAPKLLFHYYDKDFNNEADTPDNFQSRRPNTSFCFLDIRSPGLGDTAMYLCATSREPVQETQYFGPGTRLLVL.

The chain recombines TRBV27 with TRBJ2-3; TRBD1 is a possible D gene (6 bases). CDR1 and CDR2 (germline): MNHEY, SMNVEV (reference sequence). This CDR3 is 14 amino acids long. Trimming left V 3 bases short and J 4 bases short, with 11 bases between. The CDR3 region is CASSFFDRPDTQYF. The DNA for the CDR3 is TGTGCCAGCAGTTTTTTCGACAGGCCAGATACGCAGTATTTT.

The chain carries TRBV28 and TRBJ2-5; TRBD1 matches at 9 bases. The trim removed 5 bases at V and 5 bases at J, leaving 12 bases unmatched. Per germline, CDR1 MDHEN and CDR2 SYDVKM. This CDR3 is built from 16 residues. Written as DNA, the CDR3 is TGTGCCAGCAGTGCCGAGGGGACAGGGATATCGGAGACCCAGTACTTC. It codes for CASSAEGTGISETQYF.

The CDR3 coding sequence is TGTGCCAGCAGCTTATCAAGGGAGCAAGGGCAGTTCTTC. This encodes CASSLSREQGQFF. J is TRBJ2-1 and V is TRBV7-2, with a tentative D call TRBD2 (5 bases). The CDR3 has 13 residues. V was trimmed by 2 bases and J by 12 bases, leaving 14 bases between them. Germline V gives CDR1 SGHTA, CDR2 FQGNSA.

A few counts support this clone. Other DNA sequences in this sample translate to the same CDR3. The rearrangement uses TRBV15 and TRBJ1-1; D gene unclear. The CDR3 extends over 12 amino acids. CDR1 LNHNV and CDR2 YYDKDF come from the germline V gene (reference sequence). Between the trimmed V and J ends, which lost 1 base and 2 bases, there was a span of 2 bases. The CDR3 DNA sequence: TGTGCCACCAGCAGAGCTAACACTGAAGCTTTCTTT. This gives the protein CATSRANTEAFF.

The chain links TRBV11-2 to TRBJ2-3, with TRBD1 matching 7 bases. The CDR3 consists of 13 residues. V was pared by 5 bases and J by 5 bases, with 4 bases of the junction left unmatched. CDR1 is SGHAT and CDR2 is FQNNGV in the germline V gene. Written as DNA, the CDR3 is TGTGCCAGCAGCCGACAGGGTGGAGATACGCAGTATTTT. Amino acids: CASSRQGGDTQYF. The variable domain in full, completed from reference TRBV11-2 and TRBJ2-3, reads EAGVAQSPRYKIIEKRQSVAFWCNPISGHATLYWYQQILGQGPKLLIQFQNNGVVDDSQLPKDRFSAERLKGVDSTLKIQPAKLEDSAVYLCASSRQGGDTQYFGPGTRLTVL.

The rearrangement uses TRBV10-3 and TRBJ2-2; TRBD2 matches at 14 bases. J gave up 13 bases and V 7 bases, and 11 bases lay outside the gene matches. Germline CDR1 ENHRY, CDR2 SYGVKD. The CDR3 covers 15 residues. The CDR3 nucleotides read TGTGCCATCACCGAAGGACTAGCGGGGGGAGGGCCGCTGTTTTTT. Protein product: CAITEGLAGGGPLFF.

The J gene is TRBJ2-7, the V gene TRBV7-2, with D perhaps being TRBD1 or TRBD2 (5 bases each). The V and J ends lost 5 bases and 6 bases respectively, with 17 bases between them. This CDR3 region has 14 residues. The germline V gene has CDR1 SGHTA and CDR2 FQGNSA. CDR3 amino acids: CASSAGTGSPEQYF. The CDR3 coding sequence is TGTGCCAGCAGCGCTGGGACGGGGTCCCCCGAGCAGTACTTC.

This clone occurred once. The J gene is TRBJ2-1, the V gene TRBV5-1, with TRBD2 matching over 13 bases. This CDR3 has 15 amino acids. V dropped 4 bases and J dropped 6; count of bases not matched to a gene: 4. Germline V lookup: CDR1 SGHRS, CDR2 YFSETQ. CDR3 coding DNA: TGCGCCAGCAGCGGGGGACTAGCGGGATTCAATGAGCAGTTCTTC. Amino acids: CASSGGLAGFNEQFF.

The gene calls are TRBV9 and TRBJ1-2, with 7 bases aligning to TRBD1. The CDR3 has 13 residues. The V gene's germline CDR1 is SGDLS and CDR2 YYNGEE. Trimming removed 2 bases from V and 2 bases from J; junction bases left unmatched: 0. CDR3 in DNA: TGTGCCAGCAGCGTGGGACAGAACTATGGCTACACCTTC. This sequence encodes CASSVGQNYGYTF.

The chain uses TRBV6-6 and TRBJ1-2; 9 positions agree with TRBD1. The germline gives CDR1 MNHNY, CDR2 SVGAGI (reference sequence). CDR3 size: 13 residues. Germline trimming cut 6 bases from V and 6 bases from J; bases unmatched to any gene: 5. The chain's CDR3 is CASRKTGGNGYTF. CDR3 bases: TGTGCCAGCAGAAAGACAGGGGGTAATGGCTACACCTTC.

The chain uses TRBV6-5 and TRBJ1-6, with no clear D. Trimming took 2 bases from V and 2 from J, leaving 10 bases between them. CDR1 is MNHEY and CDR2 is SVGAGI in the germline V gene. CDR3 length: 16 amino acids. The CDR3 DNA is TGTGCCAGCAGTTACGGGCAGCAGGCCTATAATTCACCCCTCCACTTT. The encoded protein is CASSYGQQAYNSPLHF.

V gene TRBV19 combines with J gene TRBJ2-2; the D is unclear. The CDR3 sequence is 11 residues long. The germline V gene encodes CDR1 LNHDA and CDR2 SQIVND (reference sequence). V was clipped by 7 bases and J by 8 bases, with 8 bases between them. The CDR3 DNA follows: TGTGCCAGTACTCGTCCGGGGGAGCTGTTTTTT. Encoded protein: CASTRPGELFF. Variable domain in full (rest from reference TRBV19 and TRBJ2-2): DGGITQSPKYLFRKEGQNVTLSCEQNLNHDAMYWYRQDPGQGLRLIYYSQIVNDFQKGDIAEGYSVSREKKESFPLTVTSAQKNPTAFYLCASTRPGELFFGEGSRLTVL.

This sequence joins TRBV29-1 and TRBJ1-2; 9 bases are shared with TRBD1. CDR1 SQVTM and CDR2 ANQGSEA come from the germline V gene. Trimming removed 3 bases from V and 8 bases from J; junction bases left unmatched: 7. CDR3 length equals 13 residues. The CDR3 bases are TGCAGCGTTGATAGGGGTACAGGGGGCGGCTACACCTTC. This sequence encodes CSVDRGTGGGYTF.

This clone has just one count. The chain is built from TRBV2 and TRBJ2-5; either TRBD1 or TRBD2 may supply D (7 bases each). The CDR3 is 14 amino acids. Germline V gives CDR1 SNHLY, CDR2 FYNNEI. The germline V and J ends were trimmed by 6 bases and 2 bases, with 13 bases remaining between them. The CDR3 here is CASSPGGGQETQYF. The CDR3 DNA reads as TGTGCCAGCAGCCCAGGGGGGGGGCAAGAGACCCAGTACTTC. The entire variable domain, with the rest obtained from reference TRBV2 and TRBJ2-5, is as follows: EPEVTQTPSHQVTQMGQEVILRCVPISNHLYFYWYRQILGQKVEFLVSFYNNEISEKSEIFDDQFSVERPDGSNFTLKIRSTKLEDSAMYFCASSPGGGQETQYFGPGTRLLVL.

The genes are TRBV7-9 and TRBJ1-4; no clear D. Germline loops: CDR1 SEHNR, CDR2 FQNEAQ (reference sequence). V lost 3 bases and J lost 8, with 13 bases in between. This CDR3 comprises 14 residues. CDR3 sequence reads: CASSLIGSSEKLFF. Here the CDR3 DNA reads TGTGCCAGCAGCTTGATAGGGTCGAGCGAAAAACTGTTTTTT.

This clone was seen only a few times. The rearrangement joins TRBV6-1 to TRBJ1-5; D gene unclear. Between the trimmed V and J ends, which lost 3 bases and 5 bases, there was a span of 8 bases. The germline V gene has CDR1 MNHNS and CDR2 SASEGT. The CDR3 contains 13 residues. CDR3 DNA: TGTGCCAGCAGTGATCGGGGTTATCAGCCCCAGCATTTT. As protein: CASSDRGYQPQHF.

In its sample, this clone was seen a few times. The V and J genes are TRBV10-1 and TRBJ2-5; tentatively, D is TRBD2 (5 bases). The CDR3 runs to 13 residues. With 4 bases removed from V and 5 bases from J, the gap between germline ends came to 11 bases. CDR1 WNHNN and CDR2 SYGVQD come from the germline V gene (reference sequence). The CDR3 here is CASSASSGETQYF. The CDR3 DNA reads TGCGCCAGCAGTGCCTCATCGGGGGAGACCCAGTACTTC.

The rearrangement uses TRBV7-9 and TRBJ1-4; D might be TRBD1 (6 bases). With 0 bases removed from V and 0 bases from J, the gap between germline ends came to 8 bases. CDR1 SEHNR and CDR2 FQNEAQ come from the germline V gene (reference sequence). The CDR3 is made up of 16 amino acids. The CDR3 nucleotides read TGTGCCAGCAGCTTAGCGACAGGCCCAACTAATGAAAAACTGTTTTTT. It codes for CASSLATGPTNEKLFF.

This sequence joins TRBV7-2 and TRBJ2-7; D is unresolved. V shed 1 base and J shed 2 bases, with 9 bases lying between them. The CDR3 spans 14 residues. Germline V gene lookup returns CDR1 SGHTA and CDR2 FQGNSA. CDR3 sequence: CASSLVRDTYEQYF. Written as DNA, the CDR3 is TGTGCCAGCAGCTTAGTTCGAGATACCTACGAGCAGTACTTC.

V usage is TRBV28 and J usage is TRBJ1-2; 9 positions agree with TRBD1. The germline CDR1 and CDR2 sequences are MDHEN and SYDVKM. V lost 4 bases to trimming and J lost 6 bases; unmatched junction nucleotides: 3. The CDR3 has 13 amino acids. CDR3 protein: CASSSRTGDGYTF. The CDR3 DNA reads as TGTGCCAGCAGTTCTCGGACAGGGGATGGCTACACCTTC.

The V call is TRBV4-3, the J call TRBJ2-7; possible D gene TRBD2, 5 bases. The CDR3 has 14 residues. V lost 3 bases to trimming and J lost 9 bases, with 18 bases between them. Germline V gene lookup returns CDR1 LGHNA and CDR2 YSLEER. The chain's CDR3 is CASSQTGLASGQYF. DNA for the CDR3: TGCGCCAGCAGCCAGACCGGACTGGCTTCAGGGCAGTACTTC.

This clone came up a few times. The V gene is TRBV14, the J gene TRBJ2-3; D is uncertain. Germline V CDR1 and CDR2: SGHDN, FVKESK. The germline V and J ends were trimmed by 0 bases and 6 bases, with 10 bases remaining between them. There are 14 residues in the CDR3. The CDR3 reads CASSQELLPDTQYF. The CDR3 DNA reads TGTGCCAGCAGCCAAGAACTCCTACCGGATACGCAGTATTTT.

This clone has a handful of counts. V and J are TRBV18 and TRBJ2-3, with TRBD1 matching 11 bases. CDR3 size: 14 residues. CDR1 KGHSH and CDR2 LQKENI come from the germline V gene. V dropped 6 bases and J dropped 6; count of bases not matched to a gene: 5. The CDR3 is CASSQDRGHDTQYF. CDR3 bases: TGTGCCAGCTCCCAGGACAGGGGGCACGATACGCAGTATTTT.

This clone was recorded a few times. The chain links TRBV11-2 to TRBJ2-3, with a possible D match to TRBD2 (7 bases). This CDR3 contains 15 residues. The germline gives CDR1 SGHAT, CDR2 FQNNGV. V was pared by 6 bases and J by 4 bases, with 17 bases between. DNA for the CDR3: TGTGCCAGCAGGCTAGGGGGGGCCCGGCCAGATACGCAGTATTTT. Protein product: CASRLGGARPDTQYF.

A remark on this clone: An end of the junction differs from the germline gene, which may be a read error. The chain couples TRBV4-3 to TRBJ1-2; D might be TRBD1 (5 bases). CDR1 is LGHNA and CDR2 is YSLEER in the germline V gene. This CDR3 is 17 amino acids long. CDR3 coding DNA: TGCGCCAGCAGCCAAGATCTGCCGGGGCCGGGGTACTACGGCTACACCTTC. Translated, it gives CASSQDLPGPGYYGYTF.

The chain employs TRBV7-9 and TRBJ2-5; 13 positions match TRBD2. The CDR3 spans 13 residues. Germline CDR1 is SEHNR and CDR2 is FQNEAQ (reference sequence). The V gene end was trimmed by 8 bases and the J gene end by 5 bases; junction bases not matched to a gene: 2. The CDR3 is CASGLAGEETQYF. In DNA form, the CDR3 reads TGTGCCAGCGGACTAGCGGGGGAGGAGACCCAGTACTTC.